This TCR beta chain is from a study of blood T cell repertoires in COVID-19. The wider study: T cells, B-cell-depleted T cells, or PBMCs provided the cDNA or gDNA that served as material.

The cohort comprised adults aged 18 to 89 years residing in approximately 25 US areas. Grouping used clinical history reported by participants in a survey and questionnaire. CDR1 is SGHDT and CDR2 is YYEEEE in the germline V gene. Trimming pared 1 base from V and 0 bases from J, leaving 10 bases between. The CDR3 runs 15 residues. Per the authors' pipeline: Amplification from reference gene primers served as the basis for estimated nucleated cell counts. Profiling relied on immunoSEQ multiplex PCR, and the TCRdb table lists in-frame clones only, not all of them. The DNA gave D and trimming, while V, J and clone size come from that table. The profile shows some 330,000 clones, around 83% of them singletons.

The material sequenced was PBMCs or T cells enriched from blood (not recorded which). The chain recombines TRBV5-6 with TRBJ1-1; tentative D call: TRBD1 (6 bases). The receptor was derived from a woman in her fifties or sixties who had recovered from COVID-19. The CDR3 DNA is TGTGCCAGCAGCTTGTACAGGGTCATGAACACTGAAGCTTTCTTT. Its protein product is CASSLYRVMNTEAFF.